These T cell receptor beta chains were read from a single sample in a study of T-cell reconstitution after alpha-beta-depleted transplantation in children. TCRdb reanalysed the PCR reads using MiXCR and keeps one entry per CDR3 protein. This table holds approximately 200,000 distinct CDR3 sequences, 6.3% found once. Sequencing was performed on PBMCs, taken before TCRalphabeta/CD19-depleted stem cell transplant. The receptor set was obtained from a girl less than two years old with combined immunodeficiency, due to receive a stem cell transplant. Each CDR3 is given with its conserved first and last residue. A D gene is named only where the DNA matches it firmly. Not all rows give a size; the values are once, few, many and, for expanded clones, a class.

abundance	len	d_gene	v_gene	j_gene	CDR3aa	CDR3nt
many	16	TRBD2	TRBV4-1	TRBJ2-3	CASSQAGGGSTDTQYF	TGCGCCAGCAGCCAAGCTGGCGGGGGGAGCACAGATACGCAGTATTTT
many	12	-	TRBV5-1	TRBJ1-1	CASSTPNTEAFF	TGCGCCAGTTCAACACCGAACACTGAAGCTTTCTTT
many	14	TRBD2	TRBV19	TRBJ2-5	CASSIRGGQETQYF	TGTGCCAGTAGTATTCGGGGGGGCCAAGAGACCCAGTACTTC
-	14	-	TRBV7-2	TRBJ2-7	CASSWNLAPYEQYF	TGTGCCAGCAGCTGGAACCTTGCCCCCTACGAGCAGTACTTC
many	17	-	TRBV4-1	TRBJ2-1	CASSPSFPGVMYNEQFF	TGCGCCAGCAGCCCTTCCTTTCCGGGAGTTATGTACAATGAGCAGTTCTTC
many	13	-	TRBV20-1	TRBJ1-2	CSAGPGPAYGYTF	TGCAGTGCTGGCCCGGGACCGGCATATGGCTACACCTTC
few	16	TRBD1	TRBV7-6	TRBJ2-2	CASSLAPEGANGELFF	TGTGCCAGCAGCTTAGCCCCAGAGGGGGCGAACGGGGAGCTGTTTTTT
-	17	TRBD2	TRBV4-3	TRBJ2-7	CASSQGLGTSGAYEQYF	TGCGCCAGCAGCCAGGGTCTCGGGACTAGCGGGGCCTACGAGCAGTACTTC
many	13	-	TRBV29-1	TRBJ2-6	CSVRSSGANVLTF	TGCAGCGTCAGGAGCTCTGGGGCCAACGTCCTGACTTTC
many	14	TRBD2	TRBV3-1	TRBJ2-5	CASSHGTSGETQYF	TGTGCCAGCAGCCACGGGACTAGTGGGGAGACCCAGTACTTC
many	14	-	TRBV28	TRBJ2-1	CASSLLSRVDEQFF	TGTGCCAGCAGCCTCCTCTCCAGGGTAGATGAGCAGTTCTTC
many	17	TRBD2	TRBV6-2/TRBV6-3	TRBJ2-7	CASEEASGRAIPYEQYF	TGTGCCAGCGAGGAGGCTAGCGGGAGGGCCATACCCTACGAGCAGTACTTC
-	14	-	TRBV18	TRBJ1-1	CASSGLRGSAEAFF	TGTGCCAGCTCTGGCCTCAGGGGTTCGGCTGAAGCTTTCTTT
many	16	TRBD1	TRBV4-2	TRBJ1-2	CASSQERGTANYGYTF	TGTGCCAGCAGCCAAGAGAGAGGGACAGCTAACTATGGCTACACCTTC
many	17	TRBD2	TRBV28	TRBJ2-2	CASSLYLAGGRSGELFF	TGTGCCAGCAGTTTATATCTGGCGGGAGGGCGGTCCGGGGAGCTGTTTTTT
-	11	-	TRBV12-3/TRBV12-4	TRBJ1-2	CASSEAYGYTF	TGTGCCAGCAGTGAGGCGTATGGCTACACCTTC
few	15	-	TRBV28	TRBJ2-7	CASTWGHLAAYEQYF	TGTGCCAGCACCTGGGGGCACCTCGCGGCCTACGAGCAGTACTTC
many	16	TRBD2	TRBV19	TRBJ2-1	CASSEKGLAGNNEQFF	TGTGCCAGTAGCGAGAAGGGACTAGCGGGAAACAATGAGCAGTTCTTC
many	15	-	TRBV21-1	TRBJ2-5	CASSKLAGGQETQYF	TGTGCCAGCAGCAAACTAGCGGGGGGCCAAGAGACCCAGTACTTC
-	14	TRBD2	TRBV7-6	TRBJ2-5	CASTRLAGKETQYF	TGTGCCAGCACCCGACTAGCGGGAAAAGAGACCCAGTACTTC
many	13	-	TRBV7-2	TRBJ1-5	CASRHRDDQPQHF	TGTGCCAGCCGACACAGGGATGACCAGCCCCAGCATTTT
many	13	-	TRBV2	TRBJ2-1	CASKSGAWGEQFF	TGTGCCAGCAAATCCGGGGCGTGGGGTGAGCAGTTCTTC
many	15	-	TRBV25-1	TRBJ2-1	CASSGLEGFYNEQFF	TGTGCCAGCAGTGGGCTAGAGGGGTTCTACAATGAGCAGTTCTTC
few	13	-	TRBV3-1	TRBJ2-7	CASSQVQGGMQYF	TGTGCCAGCAGCCAAGTCCAGGGGGGAATGCAGTACTTC
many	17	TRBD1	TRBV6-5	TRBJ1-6	CASSYSGQGSYNSPLHF	TGTGCCAGCAGTTACTCAGGACAGGGATCCTATAATTCACCCCTCCACTTT
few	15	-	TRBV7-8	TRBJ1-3	CASSLDTNSGNTIYF	TGTGCCAGCAGCTTAGACACTAACTCTGGAAACACCATATATTTT
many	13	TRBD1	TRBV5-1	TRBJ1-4	CASSTGDNEKLFF	TGCGCCAGCTCGACAGGGGATAATGAAAAACTGTTTTTT
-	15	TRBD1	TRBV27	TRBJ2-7	CASKPPGQGDYEQYF	TGTGCCAGCAAACCCCCGGGACAGGGCGACTACGAGCAGTACTTC
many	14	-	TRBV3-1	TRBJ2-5	CASSPMTEGETQYF	TGTGCCAGCAGCCCAATGACAGAGGGGGAGACCCAGTACTTC
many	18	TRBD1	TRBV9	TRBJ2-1	CASSVGNRGQDYYNEQFF	TGTGCCAGCAGCGTAGGGAATCGGGGACAGGACTACTACAATGAGCAGTTCTTC
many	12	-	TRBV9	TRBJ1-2	CASSGTRDGYTF	TGTGCCAGCAGCGGCACACGCGATGGCTACACCTTC
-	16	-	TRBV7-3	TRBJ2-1	CASSSLGSEPYNEQFF	TGTGCCAGCAGCTCTCTGGGTAGCGAGCCCTACAATGAGCAGTTCTTC
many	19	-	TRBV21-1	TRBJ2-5	CASSLGSEGGSGRRETQYF	TGTGCCAGCAGTCTGGGGTCGGAAGGCGGCTCTGGCCGGCGGGAGACCCAGTACTTC
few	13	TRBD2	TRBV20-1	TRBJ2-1	CSVLSGIFNEQFF	TGCAGTGTACTTAGCGGGATATTCAATGAGCAGTTCTTC
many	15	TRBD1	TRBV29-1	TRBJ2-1	CSVERWTGEYNEQFF	TGCAGCGTTGAAAGGTGGACAGGGGAATACAATGAGCAGTTCTTC
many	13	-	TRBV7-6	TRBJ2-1	CASSFVGRNEQFF	TGTGCCAGCAGCTTTGTCGGCAGGAATGAGCAGTTCTTC
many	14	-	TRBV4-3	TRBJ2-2	CASSQGVTTGELFF	TGCGCCAGCAGCCAAGGTGTTACGACCGGGGAGCTGTTTTTT
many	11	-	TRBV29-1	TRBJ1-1	CSVVVGREAFF	TGCAGCGTTGTGGTCGGACGGGAAGCTTTCTTT
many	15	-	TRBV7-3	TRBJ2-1	CASSLAGNGGNEQFF	TGTGCCAGCAGCTTAGCCGGTAATGGGGGGAATGAGCAGTTCTTC
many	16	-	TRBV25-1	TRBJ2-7	CASSGSGETNYYEQYF	TGTGCCAGCAGTGGGTCGGGGGAGACCAATTACTACGAGCAGTACTTC
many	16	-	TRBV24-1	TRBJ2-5	CATSDSRTTYQETQYF	TGTGCCACCAGTGATTCGAGGACGACGTACCAAGAGACCCAGTACTTC
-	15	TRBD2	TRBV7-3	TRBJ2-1	CASSTHLAGSNEQFF	TGTGCCAGCAGCACCCACCTAGCGGGAAGCAATGAGCAGTTCTTC